The 9 T cell receptor beta chains below all came from one sample that was sequenced in a study of cytomegalovirus exposure and HLA in healthy donors. Vbeta (60) and Jbeta (13) primers were used in the PCR. The table came from immunoSEQ multiplex PCR; TCRdb's copy has only in-frame clones and leaves some out. This sample has 200,000 to 250,000 clones, with approximately 68% found just once. Sequences were obtained from PBMCs. The origin of the receptors is a young woman in good health and CMV-seronegative.

The V call is TRBV7-2, the J call TRBJ1-2; D unresolved. This CDR3 comprises 13 residues. The germline V gene has CDR1 SGHTA and CDR2 FQGNSA. Trimming took off 1 base at V and 4 bases at J, with 7 bases between the two ends. CDR3 nucleotide sequence: TGTGCCAGCAGCTTAGAATATTTCTATGGCTACACCTTC. This translates into CASSLEYFYGYTF. Using reference TRBV7-2 and TRBJ1-2 for the parts outside the CDR3, the full variable domain is GAGVSQSPSNKVTEKGKDVELRCDPISGHTALYWYRQSLGQGLEFLIYFQGNSAPDKSGLPSDRFSAERTGGSVSTLTIQRTQQEDSAVYLCASSLEYFYGYTFGSGTRLTVV.

This clone was recorded only once. The germline gene is not matched at one end of the junction; a read error may be the cause. Other DNA variants within this sample encode the same CDR3. The rearrangement uses TRBV5-1 and TRBJ2-3; TRBD2 matches at 7 bases. Germline CDR1 reads SGHRS; CDR2 reads YFSETQ. The CDR3 contains 17 residues. CDR3 DNA sequence: TGCGCCAGCCGCCCCTCCGGGACTAACCTAAACACAGATACACAGTATTTT. Protein product: CASRPSGTNLNTDTQYF.

CDR3 DNA: TGTGCCAGCAGCAAGTACAGGGGGGGCGGCCAGCCCCAGCATTTT. Its translation is CASSKYRGGGQPQHF. The J gene is TRBJ1-5, the V gene TRBV7-3, with 8 bases matching TRBD1. Per the germline V gene, CDR1 is SGHTA and CDR2 is FQGTGA. V lost 5 bases and J lost 7; bases outside the gene matches: 10. The CDR3 covers 15 residues.

This rearrangement joins TRBV6-4 to TRBJ1-2; no firm D call. There are 15 residues in the CDR3. V was pared by 5 bases and J by 5 bases, with 18 bases between. Germline CDR1 reads MRHNA; CDR2 reads SNTAGT. DNA of the CDR3: TGTGCCAGCAGTCCGACCCCGCGGGGAGTGTATGGCTACACCTTC. This translates into CASSPTPRGVYGYTF.

The chain recombines TRBV13 with TRBJ1-2; TRBD1 aligns across 7 bases. V shed 5 bases and J 4 bases; nucleotides not matched to a gene: 7. There are 14 residues in the CDR3. The germline V gene has CDR1 PRHDT and CDR2 FYEKMQ (reference sequence). The CDR3 DNA follows: TGTGCCAGCAGCCGACGACAGGGCGTCTATGGCTACACCTTC. The encoded protein is CASSRRQGVYGYTF.

This chain uses TRBV7-2 with TRBJ2-3; the match to TRBD2 covers 11 bases. This CDR3 contains 16 residues. The V gene's germline CDR1 is SGHTA and CDR2 FQGNSA. V lost 4 bases, J lost 1 base, and 4 bases stayed unmatched. The CDR3 protein is CASSSLAGGGTDTQYF. CDR3 nucleotide sequence: TGTGCCAGCAGCTCCCTAGCGGGGGGCGGCACAGATACGCAGTATTTT.

The rearrangement joins TRBV7-6 to TRBJ2-5; 10 nucleotides agree with TRBD2. V lost 4 bases to trimming and J lost 5 bases; unmatched junction nucleotides: 4. CDR1 is SGHVS, CDR2 FNYEAQ, per germline. The CDR3 length is 14 residues. CDR3 sequence (DNA): TGTGCCAGCAGCTCGCAGACTAGCGGGGAGACCCAGTACTTC. This translates into CASSSQTSGETQYF. Supplemented by reference TRBV7-6 and TRBJ2-5, the full variable domain reads GAGVSQSPRYKVTKRGQDVALRCDPISGHVSLYWYRQALGQGPEFLTYFNYEAQQDKSGLPNDRFSAERPEGSISTLTIQRTEQRDSAMYRCASSSQTSGETQYFGPGTRLLVL.

This CDR3 is CASSPGQGFAEAFF. The CDR3 region has the DNA TGTGCCAGCAGTCCAGGACAGGGTTTTGCTGAAGCTTTCTTT. The genes are TRBV6-5 and TRBJ1-1, with TRBD1 identical over 8 bases. The CDR3 is made up of 14 amino acids. V lost 5 bases, J lost 6 bases, and 8 bases stayed unmatched. Looked up from germline, CDR1 is MNHEY and CDR2 is SVGAGI.

The chain carries TRBV27 and TRBJ1-2, with TRBD1 matching 10 bases. CDR1 is MNHEY, CDR2 SMNVEV, per germline (reference sequence). J gave up 7 bases and V 2 bases, and 1 base lay outside the gene matches. The CDR3 is 13 residues long. CDR3 nucleotides: TGTGCCAGCAGTTTAAGGACAGGGGGTGGCTACACCTTC. Protein product: CASSLRTGGGYTF.